These 8 T cell receptor beta chains share one sample of origin, sequenced in a study of T cell responses to AZD1222 COVID-19 vaccine. The protocol was immunoSEQ multiplex PCR, while the TCRdb copy is restricted to in-frame clones and leaves out a portion. The sample lists 150,000 to 200,000 clones; around 90% were seen once. The sample here was peripheral blood, taken 28 days after the second dose of the MenACWY control vaccine. The receptor set was obtained from an adult who received the MenACWY meningococcal vaccine as a control.

This chain joins TRBV5-4 and TRBJ1-2; D gene unclear. This CDR3 has 15 residues. Germline CDR1 is SGHNT and CDR2 is YYREEE (reference sequence). V was pared by 5 bases and J by 4 bases, with 18 bases between. As DNA, the CDR3 is TGTGCCAGCAGTCCCGCCCTGACGGAGATCTATGGCTACACCTTC. Translated: CASSPALTEIYGYTF.

V usage is TRBV11-1 and J usage is TRBJ2-7, with D maybe TRBD2 (6 bases). CDR1 is SGHAT, CDR2 FQDESV, per germline (reference sequence). This CDR3 comprises 15 residues. V was pared by 3 bases and J by 6 bases, with 18 bases between. The CDR3 bases are TGTGCCAGCAGCTTTGGAGGGACCCTAGATTGCGAGCAGTACTTC. Protein product: CASSFGGTLDCEQYF.

J is TRBJ1-2 and V is TRBV6-5; maybe TRBD1 (5 bases). Trimming left V 6 bases short and J 3 bases short, with 11 bases between. This CDR3 spans 13 amino acids. CDR1 and CDR2 (germline): MNHEY, SVGAGI. The CDR3 nucleotides read TGTGCCAGCAGGAGGGACGTCTACTATGGCTACACCTTC. Translated: CASRRDVYYGYTF.

This clone appeared a single time. Written as DNA, the CDR3 is TGTGCCAGTAGTATTGGCAGGGTCAATGAGCAGTTCTTC. The encoded protein is CASSIGRVNEQFF. J is TRBJ2-1 and V is TRBV19; perhaps TRBD1 as D (5 bases). Per germline, CDR1 LNHDA and CDR2 SQIVND (reference sequence). Trimming took off 3 bases at V and 6 bases at J, with 9 bases between the two ends. The CDR3 runs 13 residues. The variable domain in full, with the rest retrieved from reference TRBV19 and TRBJ2-1, is DGGITQSPKYLFRKEGQNVTLSCEQNLNHDAMYWYRQDPGQGLRLIYYSQIVNDFQKGDIAEGYSVSREKKESFPLTVTSAQKNPTAFYLCASSIGRVNEQFFGPGTRLTVL.

This clone was seen just once. The V and J genes are TRBV6-5 and TRBJ2-3, with a possible D match to TRBD2 (6 bases). Trimming stripped 2 bases from V and 4 bases from J, with 7 bases between. Germline V lookup: CDR1 MNHEY, CDR2 SVGAGI. The CDR3 is made up of 13 amino acids. CDR3 protein: CASSYQRADTQYF. The CDR3 DNA sequence: TGTGCCAGCAGTTACCAGCGGGCAGATACGCAGTATTTT.

This chain links TRBV18 with TRBJ2-7, with 8 bases lining up with TRBD1. Germline V gene data show CDR1 as KGHSH and CDR2 as LQKENI. J was trimmed by 5 bases and V by 2 bases; bases with no gene match: 8. The CDR3 covers 15 residues. The CDR3 loop is CASSPRTGTVDEQYF. CDR3 nucleotides: TGTGCCAGCTCACCAAGGACAGGGACGGTGGACGAGCAGTACTTC.

This chain links TRBV30 with TRBJ1-2, with D hard to call. The CDR3 length is 14 residues. The V end was cut by 0 bases, the J end by 4 bases, with 12 bases between. Looked up from germline, CDR1 is GTSNPN and CDR2 is SVGIG (reference sequence). CDR3 nucleotide sequence: TGTGCCTGGAGTGTACCAGGCAGCTTCTATGGCTACACCTTC. It specifies CAWSVPGSFYGYTF.

The chain combines TRBV6-5 with TRBJ2-7, with D tentatively TRBD1 (6 bases). V lost 0 bases, J lost 3 bases, and 12 bases lay in between. This CDR3 spans 15 amino acids. Germline lookup yields CDR1 MNHEY and CDR2 SVGAGI. DNA of the CDR3: TGTGCCAGCAGTTACTCGTGGACAGCCGACTACGAGCAGTACTTC. Protein product: CASSYSWTADYEQYF.